These 25 T cell receptor beta chains were sequenced from one sample in a study of beta chain features in type 1 diabetes. What was sequenced were expressed TCRB transcripts, since all of the isolated RNA had been reverse transcribed. Produced via immunoSEQ multiplex PCR; TCRdb's table is partial and in-frame only. The repertoire holds 150,000 or so clones, nearly 9.5% seen once, with roughly 0.74% in the top ten. Source material: central memory CD4+ T cells from blood. The receptors were gathered from a man between 18 and 29 years old in good health.

This clone came up a few times. The chain joins TRBV7-2 to TRBJ2-3; 10 nucleotides line up with TRBD1. Germline-derived CDR1 and CDR2 are SGHTA and FQGNSA. The CDR3 is 15 residues long. Trimming took 4 bases from V and 0 from J; bases not matched to a gene: 1. As DNA, the CDR3 is TGTGCCAGCAGCTCGGGACAGGGGAGCACAGATACGCAGTATTTT. This sequence encodes CASSSGQGSTDTQYF.

This chain connects TRBV2 to TRBJ2-3; D is uncertain. Germline lookup yields CDR1 SNHLY and CDR2 FYNNEI. The CDR3 extends over 11 amino acids. The ends were cut back, 6 bases at V and 3 bases at J, with 4 bases in the middle. This CDR3 reads CASRRTDTQYF. CDR3 coding DNA: TGTGCCAGCAGGAGGACAGATACGCAGTATTTT. The entire variable domain, with the rest obtained from reference TRBV2 and TRBJ2-3, is as follows: EPEVTQTPSHQVTQMGQEVILRCVPISNHLYFYWYRQILGQKVEFLVSFYNNEISEKSEIFDDQFSVERPDGSNFTLKIRSTKLEDSAMYFCASRRTDTQYFGPGTRLTVL.

The CDR3 DNA follows: TGTGCCAGCAGCTTCCTAGAGGGCGGGGAGCTGTTTTTT. This translates into CASSFLEGGELFF. The rearrangement uses TRBV7-6 and TRBJ2-2; the D gene is possibly TRBD2 (5 bases). This CDR3 contains 13 residues. V was trimmed by 3 bases and J by 7 bases, leaving 9 bases between them. The germline CDR1 and CDR2 sequences are SGHVS and FNYEAQ.

This clone was recorded a few times. The chain recombines TRBV27 with TRBJ2-3, with TRBD2 matching over 7 bases. In germline, CDR1 is MNHEY, CDR2 SMNVEV (reference sequence). CDR3 length: 16 amino acids. The V segment lost 7 bases and the J segment 0 bases; nucleotides outside the gene matches: 10. The CDR3 loop is CASTREASGSTDTQYF. CDR3 DNA: TGTGCCAGCACCCGAGAGGCTAGCGGTAGCACAGATACGCAGTATTTT.

The sample holds a few counts of this clone. The genes are TRBV14 and TRBJ2-3; 8 bases line up with TRBD2. Per germline, CDR1 SGHDN and CDR2 FVKESK. After removal of 4 bases from V and 0 bases from J, the junction contained 9 bases not matched to a gene. The CDR3 runs to 17 residues. Here the CDR3 DNA reads TGTGCCAGCAGCCCCTGGACTAGCAGTTCTAGCACAGATACGCAGTATTTT. Its protein is CASSPWTSSSSTDTQYF.

The sample holds a few counts of this clone. The chain joins TRBV7-8 to TRBJ2-5; D may be TRBD2 (6 bases). The CDR3 loop spans 16 amino acids. Germline V gene data show CDR1 as SGHVS and CDR2 as FQNEAQ. The V gene lost 1 base and the J gene lost 4 bases, with 16 bases spanning the gap. The CDR3 loop is CASSLGEHPRGETQYF. DNA of the CDR3: TGTGCCAGCAGCTTAGGGGAGCACCCGCGGGGAGAGACCCAGTACTTC.

This clone was found a few times. The V call is TRBV28, the J call TRBJ2-5; TRBD2 matches 16 bases. The trim removed 5 bases at V and 6 bases at J, leaving 6 bases unmatched. Per germline, CDR1 MDHEN and CDR2 SYDVKM. The CDR3 spans 16 residues. CDR3 protein: CASSQPGLAGGKTQYF. DNA for the CDR3: TGTGCCAGCAGTCAACCGGGACTAGCGGGGGGGAAGACCCAGTACTTC.

This clone showed up just a few times. This chain uses TRBV2 with TRBJ2-7, with D possibly being TRBD1 (6 bases). V shed 4 bases and J shed 5 bases, with 15 bases lying between them. The germline CDR1 and CDR2 sequences are SNHLY and FYNNEI. CDR3 size: 14 residues. The CDR3 DNA reads as TGTGCCAGCAGTGTTAACAGGGCATTCGACGAGCAGTACTTC. This codes for CASSVNRAFDEQYF.

This clone was counted a few times. The V and J genes are TRBV30 and TRBJ1-5; 8 bases are a match to TRBD1. This CDR3 spans 15 amino acids. Germline values: CDR1 GTSNPN, CDR2 SVGIG (reference sequence). V lost 5 bases to trimming and J lost 6 bases; unmatched junction nucleotides: 12. CDR3 DNA: TGTGCCTGGCGGGGTTCCGACAGGGGATCTCAGCCCCAGCATTTT. Its translation: CAWRGSDRGSQPQHF.

CDR3 sequence: CASSARGASSTDTQYF. CDR3 in DNA: TGTGCCAGCAGCGCGCGGGGGGCCTCTAGCACAGATACGCAGTATTTT. V and J are TRBV9 and TRBJ2-3; 8 nucleotides align to TRBD2. Germline V gives CDR1 SGDLS, CDR2 YYNGEE. The ends lost 3 bases at V and 0 bases at J; junction bases unmatched: 6. This CDR3 has 16 residues.

This clone has just a few counts. This chain joins TRBV7-2 and TRBJ2-2; 9 bases map to TRBD1. V gave up 5 bases and J gave up 6 bases; unmatched junction bases: 10. This CDR3 is 16 amino acids long. CDR1 is SGHTA and CDR2 is FQGNSA in the germline V gene. The CDR3 protein is CASSTRDRASSGELFF. The CDR3 DNA follows: TGTGCCAGCAGCACCCGGGACAGGGCTTCGTCCGGGGAGCTGTTTTTT.

This chain uses TRBV7-2 with TRBJ2-1, with 12 bases aligning to TRBD2. Germline V gene lookup returns CDR1 SGHTA and CDR2 FQGNSA. The CDR3 runs 15 residues. Trimming removed 5 bases from V and 5 bases from J; junction bases left unmatched: 4. CDR3 in amino acids: CASSARTSGNNEQFF. The CDR3 coding sequence is TGTGCCAGCAGCGCCCGGACTAGCGGGAACAATGAGCAGTTCTTC.

This clone was seen only a few times. The chain uses TRBV11-1 and TRBJ1-2, with a weak D call TRBD1 (5 bases). Per the germline V gene, CDR1 is SGHAT and CDR2 is FQDESV (reference sequence). The CDR3 has 13 amino acids. Trimming removed 5 bases from V and 3 bases from J, with 10 bases in between. As DNA, the CDR3 is TGTGCCAGCAGCCCCGGCAGGGACTATGGCTACACCTTC. It encodes CASSPGRDYGYTF. Based on the CDR3 plus reference TRBV11-1 and TRBJ1-2, the full variable domain is EAEVAQSPRYKITEKSQAVAFWCDPISGHATLYWYRQILGQGPELLVQFQDESVVDDSQLPKDRFSAERLKGVDSTLKIQPAELGDSAMYLCASSPGRDYGYTFGSGTRLTVV.

This clone was seen a handful of times. The chain links TRBV6-5 to TRBJ2-3; TRBD1 matches 7 bases. Germline loops: CDR1 MNHEY, CDR2 SVGAGI. The CDR3 length is 16 residues. The junction had 10 bases not matched to a gene; V was cut back by 0 bases and J by 7 bases. CDR3 nucleotides: TGTGCCAGCAGTTACTCAAACAGGGGCTGGAGAAATACGCAGTATTTT. This codes for CASSYSNRGWRNTQYF.

This clone was detected ten times or more. J is TRBJ2-3 and V is TRBV7-2; D is perhaps TRBD1 (5 bases). The CDR3 runs 14 residues. From germline, CDR1 is SGHTA and CDR2 FQGNSA. V dropped 5 bases and J dropped 1 base, with 10 bases sitting between them. The CDR3 protein is CASSPTGRTDTQYF. Written as DNA, the CDR3 is TGTGCCAGCAGCCCCACAGGTCGCACAGATACGCAGTATTTT.

A few counts support this clone. The chain employs TRBV9 and TRBJ1-6, with 7 positions matching TRBD1. In germline, CDR1 is SGDLS, CDR2 YYNGEE. V shed 3 bases, J shed 2 bases, and the junction held 8 bases outside the gene matches. This CDR3 has 17 amino acids. CDR3 DNA sequence: TGTGCCAGCAGCGGGAGAACAGGGGATACCTATAATTCACCCCTCCACTTT. Its protein is CASSGRTGDTYNSPLHF.

The rearrangement uses TRBV30 and TRBJ1-2; D may be TRBD1 (5 bases). Germline CDR1 reads GTSNPN; CDR2 reads SVGIG (reference sequence). Trimming pared 5 bases from V and 9 bases from J, leaving 13 bases between. The CDR3 is 11 amino acids. CDR3 nucleotide sequence: TGTGCCTGGGGCGCAGGGTATCGCTACACCTTC. It yields the protein CAWGAGYRYTF.

The V call is TRBV4-1, the J call TRBJ2-7; 9 nucleotides match TRBD2. Losses at the gene ends were 4 bases for V and 5 bases for J; bases not matched to a gene: 6. CDR3 length equals 14 residues. Germline lookup yields CDR1 MGHRA and CDR2 YSYEKL. The CDR3 DNA reads as TGCGCCAGCAGCCGGGGACTAGCAGGGGACGAGCAGTACTTC. Translating gives CASSRGLAGDEQYF.

The V call is TRBV9, the J call TRBJ1-3; D is undetermined. V gave up 4 bases and J gave up 0 bases, with 8 bases separating them. The CDR3 length is 14 residues. The germline V gene encodes CDR1 SGDLS and CDR2 YYNGEE. The CDR3 region is CASSPQSSGNTIYF. The CDR3 nucleotides are TGTGCCAGCAGCCCACAGAGCTCTGGAAACACCATATATTTT.

This clone has just a few counts. Written as DNA, the CDR3 is TGTGCCTGGAGTGAAATAGACCAAGAGACCCAGTACTTC. Translation: CAWSEIDQETQYF. The J gene is TRBJ2-5, the V gene TRBV30; D call uncertain. V lost 1 base and J lost 0, with 6 bases in between. This CDR3 has 13 amino acids. CDR1 is GTSNPN, CDR2 SVGIG, per germline (reference sequence). The full variable domain, completed using reference TRBV30 and TRBJ2-5, is SQTIHQWPATLVQPVGSPLSLECTVEGTSNPNLYWYRQAAGRGLQLLFYSVGIGQISSEVPQNLSASRPQDRQFILSSKKLLLSDSGFYLCAWSEIDQETQYFGPGTRLLVL.

This clone occurred once. The rearrangement links TRBV2 to TRBJ1-5; tentative D call: TRBD1 (5 bases). Germline V CDR1 and CDR2: SNHLY, FYNNEI. The CDR3 runs to 14 residues. Trimming took off 8 bases at V and 0 bases at J, with 11 bases between the two ends. The CDR3 here is CASDQGYSNQPQHF. The CDR3 nucleotides are TGTGCCAGCGATCAGGGTTATAGCAATCAGCCCCAGCATTTT.

The CDR3 nucleotides are TGTGCCAGCAGCCCTACGGGGGGCGAGCAGTACTTC. Its protein is CASSPTGGEQYF. The V gene is TRBV6-6, the J gene TRBJ2-7; 7 bases map to TRBD2. There are 12 residues in the CDR3. CDR1 is MNHNY, CDR2 SVGAGI, per germline (reference sequence). V lost 6 bases, J lost 6 bases, and 5 bases stayed unmatched.

This clone was observed a handful of times. The V call is TRBV7-2, the J call TRBJ1-2; 10 bases match TRBD1. This CDR3 is 14 amino acids long. Trimming cost V 4 bases and J 4 bases; bases outside gene matches: 3. Per germline, CDR1 SGHTA and CDR2 FQGNSA. The DNA for the CDR3 is TGTGCCAGCAGCTCGACAGGGGGCAGCTATGGCTACACCTTC. This translates into CASSSTGGSYGYTF.

In this sample, this clone turned up a few times. A junction boundary mismatches the germline segment, possibly from a read error. V usage is TRBV30 and J usage is TRBJ1-2; D may be TRBD1 (6 bases). Germline loops: CDR1 GTSNPN, CDR2 SVGIG (reference sequence). The CDR3 contains 15 residues. As DNA, the CDR3 is TGTGCCTGGAGTGTACTTACAGGGAGATACTACGGCTACACCTTC. Amino acids: CAWSVLTGRYYGYTF.

This clone was counted ten times or more. The chain combines TRBV7-9 with TRBJ2-3, with no clear D. V lost 4 bases and J 6 bases, leaving 11 bases between the germline ends. The CDR3 has 13 residues. Looked up from germline, CDR1 is SEHNR and CDR2 is FQNEAQ (reference sequence). Here the CDR3 DNA reads TGTGCCAGCAGCTCCCTTTCAGTGGATACGCAGTATTTT. It encodes CASSSLSVDTQYF. The whole variable domain, remainder taken from reference TRBV7-9 and TRBJ2-3, is DTGVSQNPRHKITKRGQNVTFRCDPISEHNRLYWYRQTLGQGPEFLTYFQNEAQLEKSRLLSDRFSAERPKGSFSTLEIQRTEQGDSAMYLCASSSLSVDTQYFGPGTRLTVL.